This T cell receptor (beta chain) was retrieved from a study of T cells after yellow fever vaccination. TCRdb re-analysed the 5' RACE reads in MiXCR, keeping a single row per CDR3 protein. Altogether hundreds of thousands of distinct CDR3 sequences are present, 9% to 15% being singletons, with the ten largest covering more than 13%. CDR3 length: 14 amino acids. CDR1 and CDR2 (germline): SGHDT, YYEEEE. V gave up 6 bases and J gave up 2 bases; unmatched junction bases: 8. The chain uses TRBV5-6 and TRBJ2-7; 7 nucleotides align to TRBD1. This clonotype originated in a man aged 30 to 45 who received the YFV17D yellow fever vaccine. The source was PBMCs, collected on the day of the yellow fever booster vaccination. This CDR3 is CASTRSGGPYEQYF. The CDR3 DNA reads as TGTGCCAGCACCCGATCAGGGGGACCCTACGAGCAGTACTTC.